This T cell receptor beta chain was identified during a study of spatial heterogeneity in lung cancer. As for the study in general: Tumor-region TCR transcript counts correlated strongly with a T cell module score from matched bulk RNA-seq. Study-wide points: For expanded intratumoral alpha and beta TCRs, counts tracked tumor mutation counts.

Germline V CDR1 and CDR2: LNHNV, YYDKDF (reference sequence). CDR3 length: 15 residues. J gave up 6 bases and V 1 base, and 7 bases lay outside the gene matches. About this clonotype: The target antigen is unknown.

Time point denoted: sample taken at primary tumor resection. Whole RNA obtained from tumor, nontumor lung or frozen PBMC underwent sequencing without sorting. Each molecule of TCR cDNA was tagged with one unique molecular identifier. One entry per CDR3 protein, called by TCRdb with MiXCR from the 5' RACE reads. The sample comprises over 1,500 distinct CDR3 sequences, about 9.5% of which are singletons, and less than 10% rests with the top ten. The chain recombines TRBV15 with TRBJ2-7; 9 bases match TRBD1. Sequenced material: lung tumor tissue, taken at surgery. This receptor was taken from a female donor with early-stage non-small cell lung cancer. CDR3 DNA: TGTGCCACCAGCAGAGGACAGGGGGACCCCTCCGAGCAGTACTTC. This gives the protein CATSRGQGDPSEQYF.